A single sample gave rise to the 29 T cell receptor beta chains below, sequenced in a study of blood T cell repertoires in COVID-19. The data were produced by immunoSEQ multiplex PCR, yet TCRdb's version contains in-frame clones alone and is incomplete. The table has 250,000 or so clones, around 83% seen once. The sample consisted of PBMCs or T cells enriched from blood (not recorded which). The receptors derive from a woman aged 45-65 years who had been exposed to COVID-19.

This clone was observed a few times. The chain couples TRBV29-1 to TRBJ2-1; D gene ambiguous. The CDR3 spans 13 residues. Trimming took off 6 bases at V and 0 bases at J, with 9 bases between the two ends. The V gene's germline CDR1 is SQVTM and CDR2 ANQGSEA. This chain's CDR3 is CSVQKYSYNEQFF. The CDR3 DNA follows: TGCAGCGTCCAGAAATACTCCTACAATGAGCAGTTCTTC.

The CDR3 nucleotides are TGTGCCAGCAGCGTAGGAAGATCGGGGATCACTAGCACAGATACGCAGTATTTT. Amino acids: CASSVGRSGITSTDTQYF. The gene calls are TRBV9 and TRBJ2-3; D possibly corresponds to TRBD2 (5 bases). The length of the CDR3 is 18 residues. Germline V gene lookup returns CDR1 SGDLS and CDR2 YYNGEE. The V end lost 0 bases, the J end lost 0 bases, and 17 bases lay between the germline ends.

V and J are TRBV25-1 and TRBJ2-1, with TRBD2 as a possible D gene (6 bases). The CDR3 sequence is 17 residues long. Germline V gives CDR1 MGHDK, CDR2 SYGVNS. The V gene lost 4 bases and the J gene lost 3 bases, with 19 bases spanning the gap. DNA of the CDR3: TGTGCCAGCAGTGCTTCTCTTCCCGGGAGATACTACAATGAGCAGTTCTTC. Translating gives CASSASLPGRYYNEQFF.

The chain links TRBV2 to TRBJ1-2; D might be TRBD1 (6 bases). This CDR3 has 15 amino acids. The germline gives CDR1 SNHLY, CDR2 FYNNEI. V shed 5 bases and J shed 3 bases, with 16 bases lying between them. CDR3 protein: CASSTSFGTHYGYTF. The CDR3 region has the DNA TGTGCCAGCAGTACTTCTTTTGGGACACACTATGGCTACACCTTC.

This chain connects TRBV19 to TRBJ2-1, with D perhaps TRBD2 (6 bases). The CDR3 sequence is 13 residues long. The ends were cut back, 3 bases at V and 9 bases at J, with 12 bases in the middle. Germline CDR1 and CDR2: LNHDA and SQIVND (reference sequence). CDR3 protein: CASSICRDCEQFF. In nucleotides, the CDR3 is TGTGCCAGTAGTATTTGCCGGGACTGTGAGCAGTTCTTC.

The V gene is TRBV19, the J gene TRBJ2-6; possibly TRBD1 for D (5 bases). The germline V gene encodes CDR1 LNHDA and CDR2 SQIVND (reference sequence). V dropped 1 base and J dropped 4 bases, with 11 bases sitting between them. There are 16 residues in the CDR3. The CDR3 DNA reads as TGTGCCAGTAGTATAGTTAGGGGTCACGGGGCCAACGTCCTGACTTTC. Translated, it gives CASSIVRGHGANVLTF.

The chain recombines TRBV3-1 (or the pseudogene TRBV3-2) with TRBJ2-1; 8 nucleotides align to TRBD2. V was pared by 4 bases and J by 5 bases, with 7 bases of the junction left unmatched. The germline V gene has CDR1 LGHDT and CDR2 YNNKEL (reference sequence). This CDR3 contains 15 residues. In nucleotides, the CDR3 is TGTGCCAGCAGCCCCCGGGCGGGGGGAAACAATGAGCAGTTCTTC. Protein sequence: CASSPRAGGNNEQFF.

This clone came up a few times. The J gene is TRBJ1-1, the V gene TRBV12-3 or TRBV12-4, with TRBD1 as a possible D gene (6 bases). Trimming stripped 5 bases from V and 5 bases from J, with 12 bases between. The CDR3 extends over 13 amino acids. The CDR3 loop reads CASSRTVGTEAFF. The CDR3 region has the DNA TGTGCCAGCAGTCGGACAGTCGGGACTGAAGCTTTCTTT.

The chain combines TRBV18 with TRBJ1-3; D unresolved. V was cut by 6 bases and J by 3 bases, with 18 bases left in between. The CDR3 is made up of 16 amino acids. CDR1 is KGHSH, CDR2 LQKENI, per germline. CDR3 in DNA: TGTGCCAGCTCCCCCAGAGAGACTCTTCATGGAAACACCATATATTTT. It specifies CASSPRETLHGNTIYF.

The CDR3 protein is CSVTTGMNTEAFF. The CDR3 DNA is TGCAGCGTGACGACAGGGATGAACACTGAAGCTTTCTTT. The chain has TRBV29-1 and TRBJ1-1; 7 nucleotides line up with TRBD1. J was trimmed by 0 bases and V by 6 bases; bases with no gene match: 4. Germline V lookup: CDR1 SQVTM, CDR2 ANQGSEA. The CDR3 is made up of 13 amino acids.

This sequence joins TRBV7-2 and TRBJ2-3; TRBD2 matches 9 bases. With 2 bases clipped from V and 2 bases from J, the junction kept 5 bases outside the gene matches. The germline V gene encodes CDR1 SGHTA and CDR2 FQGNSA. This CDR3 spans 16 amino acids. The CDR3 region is CASSLMGLAYTDTQYF. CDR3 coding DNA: TGTGCCAGCAGCTTAATGGGACTAGCCTACACAGATACGCAGTATTTT.

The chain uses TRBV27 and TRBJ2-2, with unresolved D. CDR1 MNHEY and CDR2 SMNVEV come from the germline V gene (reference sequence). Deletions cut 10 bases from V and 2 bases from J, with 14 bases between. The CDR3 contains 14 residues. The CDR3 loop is CATREDYNTGELFF. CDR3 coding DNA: TGTGCCACCCGAGAGGATTATAACACCGGGGAGCTGTTTTTT.

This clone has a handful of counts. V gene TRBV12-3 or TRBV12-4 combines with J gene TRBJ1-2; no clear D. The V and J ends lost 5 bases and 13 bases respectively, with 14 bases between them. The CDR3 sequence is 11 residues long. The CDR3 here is CASSTAQAATF. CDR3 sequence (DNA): TGTGCCAGCAGTACCGCCCAGGCAGCCACCTTC.

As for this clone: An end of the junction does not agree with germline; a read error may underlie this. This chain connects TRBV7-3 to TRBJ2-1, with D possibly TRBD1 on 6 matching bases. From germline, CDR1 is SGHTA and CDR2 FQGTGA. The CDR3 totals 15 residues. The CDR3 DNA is TGTGCCAACAGCCCTAGGCAGGGGATATACAATGAGCAGTTCTTC. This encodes CANSPRQGIYNEQFF.

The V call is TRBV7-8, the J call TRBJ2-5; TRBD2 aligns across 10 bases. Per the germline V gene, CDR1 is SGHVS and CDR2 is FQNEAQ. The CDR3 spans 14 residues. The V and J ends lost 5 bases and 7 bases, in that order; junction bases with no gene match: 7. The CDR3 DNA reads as TGTGCCAGCAGCCTCTCTAGCGGGGGAGGGACCCAGTACTTC. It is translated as CASSLSSGGGTQYF.

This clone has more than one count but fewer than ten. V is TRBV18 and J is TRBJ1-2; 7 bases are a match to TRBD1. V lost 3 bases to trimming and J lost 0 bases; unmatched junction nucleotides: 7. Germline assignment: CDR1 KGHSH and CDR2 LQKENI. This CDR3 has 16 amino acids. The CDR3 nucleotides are TGTGCCAGCTCACCTAACTTGGGACAGACTAACTATGGCTACACCTTC. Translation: CASSPNLGQTNYGYTF. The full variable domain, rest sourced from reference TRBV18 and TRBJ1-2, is NAGVMQNPRHLVRRRGQEARLRCSPMKGHSHVYWYRQLPEEGLKFMVYLQKENIIDESGMPKERFSAEFPKEGPSILRIQQVVRGDSAAYFCASSPNLGQTNYGYTFGSGTRLTVV.

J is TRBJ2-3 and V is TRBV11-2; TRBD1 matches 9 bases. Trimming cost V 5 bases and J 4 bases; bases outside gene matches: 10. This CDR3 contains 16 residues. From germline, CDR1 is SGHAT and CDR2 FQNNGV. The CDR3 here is CASSGGNRGRSDTQYF. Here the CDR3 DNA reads TGTGCCAGCAGCGGGGGGAACAGGGGGCGGTCAGATACGCAGTATTTT. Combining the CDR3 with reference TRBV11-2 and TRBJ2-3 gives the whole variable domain EAGVAQSPRYKIIEKRQSVAFWCNPISGHATLYWYQQILGQGPKLLIQFQNNGVVDDSQLPKDRFSAERLKGVDSTLKIQPAKLEDSAVYLCASSGGNRGRSDTQYFGPGTRLTVL.

The CDR3 coding sequence is TGTGCCAGCAGCTTAAGGGGCCCGAAAGAGACCCAGTACTTC. Translation gives CASSLRGPKETQYF. The rearrangement links TRBV11-2 to TRBJ2-5, with D perhaps matching TRBD1 (5 bases). The CDR3 loop spans 14 amino acids. Germline V gene lookup returns CDR1 SGHAT and CDR2 FQNNGV. V was clipped by 2 bases and J by 3 bases, with 10 bases between them.

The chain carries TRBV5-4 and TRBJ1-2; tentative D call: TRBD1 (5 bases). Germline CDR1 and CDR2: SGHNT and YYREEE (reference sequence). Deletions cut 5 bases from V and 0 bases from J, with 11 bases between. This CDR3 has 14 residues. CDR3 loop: CASRVGPSNYGYTF. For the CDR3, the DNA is TGTGCCAGCAGAGTGGGGCCGTCTAACTATGGCTACACCTTC.

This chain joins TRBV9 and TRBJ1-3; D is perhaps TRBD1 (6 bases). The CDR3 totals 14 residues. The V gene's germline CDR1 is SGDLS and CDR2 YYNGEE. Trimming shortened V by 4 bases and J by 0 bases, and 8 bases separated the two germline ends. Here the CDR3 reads CASSRDTSGNTIYF. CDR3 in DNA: TGTGCCAGCAGCCGGGACACCTCTGGAAACACCATATATTTT.

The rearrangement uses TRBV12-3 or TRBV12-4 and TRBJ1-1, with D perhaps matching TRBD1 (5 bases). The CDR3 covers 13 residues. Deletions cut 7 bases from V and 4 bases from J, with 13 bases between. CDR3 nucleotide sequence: TGTGCCAGCATTGCCTGGGGGGGCACTGAAGCTTTCTTT. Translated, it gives CASIAWGGTEAFF.

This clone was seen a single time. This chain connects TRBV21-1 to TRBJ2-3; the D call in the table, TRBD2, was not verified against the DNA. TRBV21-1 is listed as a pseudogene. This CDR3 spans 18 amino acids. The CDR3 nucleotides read TGTGCCAGCAGCAAAGAGGAAGACTTAACTCCCCCCCAAGATACGCAGTATTTT. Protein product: CASSKEEDLTPPQDTQYF.

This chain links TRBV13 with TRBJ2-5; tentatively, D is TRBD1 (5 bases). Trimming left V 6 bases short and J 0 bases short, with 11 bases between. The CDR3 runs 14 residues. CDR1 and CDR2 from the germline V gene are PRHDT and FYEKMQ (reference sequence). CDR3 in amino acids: CASSFDRNQETQYF. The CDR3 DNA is TGTGCCAGCAGTTTCGACAGAAACCAAGAGACCCAGTACTTC.

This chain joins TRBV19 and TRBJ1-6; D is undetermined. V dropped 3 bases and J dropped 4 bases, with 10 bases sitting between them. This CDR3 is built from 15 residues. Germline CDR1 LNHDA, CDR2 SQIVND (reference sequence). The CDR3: CASSMSSLYNSPLHF. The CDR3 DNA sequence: TGTGCCAGTAGTATGTCTTCGTTATATAATTCACCCCTCCACTTT. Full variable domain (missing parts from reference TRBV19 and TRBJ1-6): DGGITQSPKYLFRKEGQNVTLSCEQNLNHDAMYWYRQDPGQGLRLIYYSQIVNDFQKGDIAEGYSVSREKKESFPLTVTSAQKNPTAFYLCASSMSSLYNSPLHFGNGTRLTVT.

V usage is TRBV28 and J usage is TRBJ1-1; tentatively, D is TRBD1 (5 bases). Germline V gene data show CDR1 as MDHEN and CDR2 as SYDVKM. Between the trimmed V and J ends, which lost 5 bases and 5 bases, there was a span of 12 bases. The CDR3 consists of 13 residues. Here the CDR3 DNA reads TGTGCCAGCAGTCCCCCTCGGGGGACTGAAGCTTTCTTT. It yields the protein CASSPPRGTEAFF.

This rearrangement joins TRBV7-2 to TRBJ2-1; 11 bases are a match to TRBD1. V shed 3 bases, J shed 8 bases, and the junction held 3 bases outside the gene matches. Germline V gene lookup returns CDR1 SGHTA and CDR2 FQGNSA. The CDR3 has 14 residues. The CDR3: CASSFGQGAYEQFF. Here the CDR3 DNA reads TGTGCCAGCAGCTTTGGACAGGGGGCTTATGAGCAGTTCTTC.

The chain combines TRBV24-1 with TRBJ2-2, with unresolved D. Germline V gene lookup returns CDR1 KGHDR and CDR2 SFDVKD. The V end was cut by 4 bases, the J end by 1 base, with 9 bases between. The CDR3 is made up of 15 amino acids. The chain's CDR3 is CATSDPIRNTGELFF. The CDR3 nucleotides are TGTGCCACCAGTGACCCTATACGGAACACCGGGGAGCTGTTTTTT.

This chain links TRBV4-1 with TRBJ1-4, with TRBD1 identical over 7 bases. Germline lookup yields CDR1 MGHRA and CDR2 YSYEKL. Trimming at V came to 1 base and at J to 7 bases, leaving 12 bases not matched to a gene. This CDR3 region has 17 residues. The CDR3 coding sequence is TGCGCCAGCAGCCAAGGGGACAGATCGAAATACGGTGAAAAACTGTTTTTT. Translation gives CASSQGDRSKYGEKLFF.

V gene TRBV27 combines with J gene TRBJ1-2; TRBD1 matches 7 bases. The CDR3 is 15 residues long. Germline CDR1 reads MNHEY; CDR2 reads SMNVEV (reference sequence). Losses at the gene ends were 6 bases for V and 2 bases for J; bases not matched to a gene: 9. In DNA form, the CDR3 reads TGTGCCAGCAGACTCCGGACAGGATACAACTATGGCTACACCTTC. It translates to CASRLRTGYNYGYTF.